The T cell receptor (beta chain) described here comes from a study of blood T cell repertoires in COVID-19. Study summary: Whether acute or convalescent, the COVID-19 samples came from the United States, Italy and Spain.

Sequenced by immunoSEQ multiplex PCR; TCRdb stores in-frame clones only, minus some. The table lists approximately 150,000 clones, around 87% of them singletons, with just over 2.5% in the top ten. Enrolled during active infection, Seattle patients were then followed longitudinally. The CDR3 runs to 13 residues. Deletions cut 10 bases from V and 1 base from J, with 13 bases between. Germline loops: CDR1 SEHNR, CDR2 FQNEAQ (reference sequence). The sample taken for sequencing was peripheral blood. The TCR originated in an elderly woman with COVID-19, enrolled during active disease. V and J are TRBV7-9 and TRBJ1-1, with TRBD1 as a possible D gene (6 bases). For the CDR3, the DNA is TGTGCCACCGCAGGGGCTAGGAACACTGAAGCTTTCTTT. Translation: CATAGARNTEAFF.